This is a list of T cell receptor beta chains from one sample in a study of control samples from healthy donors and cancer patients. Profiled with immunoSEQ multiplex PCR; TCRdb holds only in-frame clones, not every one. In the table there are around 170,000 clones, 90% of which are singletons. The material sequenced was blood. These receptors came from a woman aged 45-60 years in good health. Both conserved end residues are trimmed from each CDR3. D genes are given only for firm matches.

D	V	J	CDR3
NA	TRBV7-2	TRBJ2-7	ASSYDRYSYEQY
NA	TRBV28	TRBJ2-2	ASSFGLRTGELF
NA	TRBV10-3	TRBJ1-3	AISESPQGVSGNTIY
NA	TRBV30	TRBJ1-1	AWSLPYRDTEAF
NA	TRBV28	TRBJ1-6	ASTQGLSPLH
NA	TRBV10-3	TRBJ2-7	AISVETAYEQY
NA	TRBV7-9	TRBJ1-6	ASSLRDNSYNSPLH
NA	TRBV9	TRBJ2-3	ASSVARGAPPPTNTQY
NA	TRBV5-6	TRBJ2-2	ASSFGRLNTGELF
NA	TRBV5-1	TRBJ1-1	ASRGETEAF
TRBD1	TRBV7-2	TRBJ2-2	ASSPRGQGGGTGELF
NA	TRBV14	TRBJ2-2	ASSHSLRAGTGELF
NA	TRBV7-3	TRBJ2-1	ASSFGYHVLNEQF
NA	TRBV28	TRBJ2-2	ASSYTGELF
TRBD2	TRBV11-2	TRBJ2-3	ASSPGRAGDTQY
NA	TRBV12-3/TRBV12-4	TRBJ2-7	ASNEGMGEQY
TRBD1	TRBV5-4	TRBJ2-2	ASRKDRGTGELF
TRBD1	TRBV27	TRBJ1-3	ASRRTGPGNTIY
TRBD2	TRBV19	TRBJ2-5	ASTPIAGGQYGETQY
TRBD1	TRBV13	TRBJ1-2	ASSLGQGDGYT
NA	TRBV2	TRBJ1-2	ASSEVYGYT
TRBD1	TRBV24-1	TRBJ2-1	ATSESGQGYNEQF
TRBD2	TRBV4-1	TRBJ2-2	ASSQAIAGRTGELF
TRBD2	TRBV6-2/TRBV6-3	TRBJ2-7	ASSYSASGRYEQY
NA	TRBV30	TRBJ2-5	AWSKRQETQY
NA	TRBV9	TRBJ1-3	ASSPQDIGGNTIY
NA	TRBV6-2/TRBV6-3	TRBJ2-3	ASNPTGVEQY
TRBD1	TRBV5-1	TRBJ1-3	ASSLGQGYGNTIY
NA	TRBV7-8	TRBJ1-5	ASSFRKMDSNQPQH
TRBD1	TRBV10-2	TRBJ1-3	ASRGQGRSGNTIY
NA	TRBV12-5	TRBJ1-1	ASGLDFQRAF
NA	TRBV6-5	TRBJ2-2	ASSSQPGELF
TRBD2	TRBV10-3	TRBJ2-7	AISGAAGDSYEQY
NA	TRBV24-1	TRBJ2-1	ATSDRRYNEQF
TRBD2	TRBV3-1/TRBV3-2	TRBJ2-7	ASSQGFGTTYEQY
NA	TRBV10-3	TRBJ2-3	AISESSSGLMGGDTQY
NA	TRBV2	TRBJ1-3	ASSAERNTIY
TRBD2	TRBV11-2	TRBJ2-1	ASSSQAGGGSNEQF
TRBD1	TRBV29-1	TRBJ1-1	SVESGTGQTEAF
NA	TRBV9	TRBJ1-2	ASSDIGYGYT
NA	TRBV5-1	TRBJ1-3	ASSEGFANTIY
NA	TRBV19	TRBJ2-2	ATQLGQLNTGELF
TRBD1	TRBV27	TRBJ2-3	ASSLEFGGQGPGTQY
NA	TRBV2	TRBJ2-5	ASSGIVETQY
NA	TRBV7-2	TRBJ1-1	ASSPRQPTISEKAF
TRBD1	TRBV7-9	TRBJ1-6	ASSPTGGSSPLH
NA	TRBV28	TRBJ2-2	ASSLRQGRAGELF
NA	TRBV7-9	TRBJ1-6	ASSSPGGSSPLH